A selection of T cell receptor beta chains follows, all from one sample in a study of shared clonotypes between healthy human individuals. Only in-frame clones appear in the TCRdb table, and some are missing; sequencing was by immunoSEQ multiplex PCR. The sample holds hundreds of thousands of clones, about 96% seen once. The material sequenced was naive CD8+ T cells sorted from blood. The receptors were sampled from a woman in her twenties or thirties in good health. Each CDR3 is given with its conserved first and last residue. A D gene is named only where the DNA matches it firmly. Size values are once, few and many counts, or a class for expanded clones, and some rows have none.

V: TRBV28; D: NA; size: few; J: TRBJ1-1; CDR3: CASSFTDEAFF; DNA: TGTGCCAGCAGTTTTACCGATGAAGCTTTCTTT
V: TRBV5-4; D: NA; size: once; J: TRBJ2-5; CDR3: CASSLEDSSGETQYF; DNA: TGTGCCAGCAGCTTGGAGGACAGCAGTGGGGAGACCCAGTACTTC
V: TRBV7-8; D: NA; size: NA; J: TRBJ1-5; CDR3: CASSLGGLQPQHF; DNA: TGTGCCAGCAGCTTGGGGGGGTTACAGCCCCAGCATTTT
V: TRBV27; D: NA; size: NA; J: TRBJ1-2; CDR3: CASSSLQGGYYGYTF; DNA: TGTGCCAGCAGTTCCCTGCAAGGGGGTTACTATGGCTACACCTTC
V: TRBV27; D: TRBD1; size: once; J: TRBJ1-5; CDR3: CASGTGGQPQHF; DNA: TGTGCCAGCGGGACAGGCGGTCAGCCCCAGCATTTT
V: TRBV5-6; D: NA; size: NA; J: TRBJ2-7; CDR3: CASSSAGRPYEQYF; DNA: TGTGCCAGCAGTTCTGCTGGAAGGCCCTACGAGCAGTACTTC
V: TRBV11-2; D: NA; size: NA; J: TRBJ2-3; CDR3: CASSLGVTDTQYF; DNA: TGTGCCAGCAGCTTAGGGGTTACAGATACGCAGTATTTT
V: TRBV29-1; D: NA; size: NA; J: TRBJ2-1; CDR3: CSVVTPQGNEQFF; DNA: TGCAGCGTTGTTACTCCACAGGGAAATGAGCAGTTCTTC
V: TRBV7-2; D: NA; size: NA; J: TRBJ1-1; CDR3: CASSLWGRTEAFF; DNA: TGTGCCAGCAGCTTATGGGGAAGAACTGAAGCTTTCTTT
V: TRBV5-1; D: NA; size: NA; J: TRBJ1-2; CDR3: CASSLPEEALPYGYTF; DNA: TGCGCCAGCAGCTTGCCTGAGGAAGCCCTGCCCTATGGCTACACCTTC
V: TRBV4-2; D: NA; size: NA; J: TRBJ2-7; CDR3: CASSQSYEQYF; DNA: TGTGCCAGCAGCCAATCATACGAGCAGTACTTC
V: TRBV30; D: TRBD1; size: NA; J: TRBJ2-5; CDR3: CAGTGGKETQYF; DNA: TGTGCCGGGACAGGGGGCAAAGAGACCCAGTACTTC
V: TRBV28; D: TRBD1; size: NA; J: TRBJ1-1; CDR3: CASSLSTGGDTEAFF; DNA: TGTGCCAGCAGTTTATCTACAGGGGGGGACACTGAAGCTTTCTTT
V: TRBV27; D: NA; size: NA; J: TRBJ2-7; CDR3: CASSLVRTPSYEQYF; DNA: TGTGCCAGCAGTTTAGTCCGGACGCCTTCCTACGAGCAGTACTTC
V: TRBV6-6; D: NA; size: NA; J: TRBJ1-2; CDR3: CASSYSEGSYYGYTF; DNA: TGTGCCAGCAGTTACTCGGAAGGGTCCTACTATGGCTACACCTTC
V: TRBV2; D: NA; size: NA; J: TRBJ2-5; CDR3: CASSDIRQLQETQYF; DNA: TGTGCCAGCAGTGACATACGACAGTTACAAGAGACCCAGTACTTC
V: TRBV19; D: TRBD2; size: NA; J: TRBJ2-7; CDR3: CASSPSTGTSTYEQYF; DNA: TGTGCCAGTAGCCCCTCCACCGGGACTAGTACCTACGAGCAGTACTTC
V: TRBV5-1; D: NA; size: NA; J: TRBJ1-4; CDR3: CASSPWYSGEKLFF; DNA: TGCGCCAGCAGCCCGTGGTACTCGGGTGAAAAACTGTTTTTT
V: TRBV10-2; D: NA; size: NA; J: TRBJ2-7; CDR3: CASSEGSEQYF; DNA: TGCGCCAGCAGTGAAGGGAGCGAGCAGTACTTC
V: TRBV28; D: NA; size: NA; J: TRBJ1-2; CDR3: CASSLGVPPLSYGYTF; DNA: TGTGCCAGCAGTTTAGGGGTACCCCCGCTCAGCTATGGCTACACCTTC
V: TRBV5-6; D: TRBD1; size: NA; J: TRBJ1-1; CDR3: CASSLQGTGVFTEAFF; DNA: TGTGCCAGCAGCTTGCAAGGGACAGGGGTTTTCACTGAAGCTTTCTTT
V: TRBV15; D: TRBD2; size: NA; J: TRBJ2-1; CDR3: CATSSPRLAELYNEQFF; DNA: TGTGCCACCAGCAGCCCTAGACTAGCGGAGCTATACAATGAGCAGTTCTTC
V: TRBV11-2; D: NA; size: NA; J: TRBJ2-1; CDR3: CASSRRWTKLSSYNEQFF; DNA: TGTGCCAGCAGCCGCCGGTGGACAAAGTTGAGCTCCTACAATGAGCAGTTCTTC
V: TRBV2; D: TRBD1; size: once; J: TRBJ1-3; CDR3: CASSLTGGFADTIYF; DNA: TGTGCCAGCAGCTTGACAGGGGGATTTGCGGACACCATATATTTT
V: TRBV11-2; D: NA; size: NA; J: TRBJ2-7; CDR3: CASSLNSYYEQYF; DNA: TGTGCCAGCAGCTTAAACAGTTACTACGAGCAGTACTTC
V: TRBV27; D: NA; size: NA; J: TRBJ2-2; CDR3: CASSFRNTGELFF; DNA: TGTGCCAGCAGTTTCCGTAATACCGGGGAGCTGTTTTTT
V: TRBV27; D: NA; size: NA; J: TRBJ2-5; CDR3: CASSLVVGARETQYF; DNA: TGTGCCAGCAGTTTAGTTGTCGGGGCGCGGGAGACCCAGTACTTC
V: TRBV7-6; D: TRBD2; size: NA; J: TRBJ2-5; CDR3: CASSFSSSGRKEETQYF; DNA: TGTGCCAGCAGCTTTAGTTCTAGCGGGAGGAAGGAAGAGACCCAGTACTTC
V: TRBV5-6; D: TRBD1; size: NA; J: TRBJ1-2; CDR3: CASSAKQGESGYTF; DNA: TGTGCCAGCAGCGCCAAACAGGGGGAAAGTGGCTACACCTTC
V: TRBV27; D: TRBD2; size: NA; J: TRBJ2-7; CDR3: CASSPPTFGGSPPFEQYF; DNA: TGTGCCAGCAGTCCCCCCACTTTCGGCGGGAGCCCACCTTTCGAGCAGTACTTC
V: TRBV19; D: NA; size: NA; J: TRBJ2-7; CDR3: CASSPGVVYEQYF; DNA: TGTGCCAGTAGTCCCGGCGTGGTGTACGAGCAGTACTTC
V: TRBV7-9; D: NA; size: NA; J: TRBJ2-7; CDR3: CASQAGRGYEQYF; DNA: TGTGCCAGCCAAGCGGGCAGGGGTTACGAGCAGTACTTC
V: TRBV11-2; D: TRBD2; size: NA; J: TRBJ2-1; CDR3: CASVTLAGGSYNEQFF; DNA: TGTGCCAGCGTTACCTTGGCGGGAGGGTCCTACAATGAGCAGTTCTTC
V: TRBV19; D: NA; size: NA; J: TRBJ1-1; CDR3: CASSTWGIPEAFF; DNA: TGTGCCAGTAGTACCTGGGGGATACCTGAAGCTTTCTTT
V: TRBV7-9; D: NA; size: NA; J: TRBJ1-1; CDR3: CASSLVAEAFF; DNA: TGTGCCAGCAGCTTAGTGGCAGAAGCTTTCTTT
V: TRBV28; D: NA; size: NA; J: TRBJ1-1; CDR3: CASSFQGRAEAFF; DNA: TGTGCCAGCAGTTTTCAGGGCAGGGCGGAAGCTTTCTTT
V: TRBV19; D: NA; size: once; J: TRBJ2-4; CDR3: CASSILSSKNIQYF; DNA: TGTGCCAGTAGTATCCTTAGCTCCAAAAACATTCAGTACTTC
V: TRBV28; D: NA; size: NA; J: TRBJ2-3; CDR3: CASSSTYRGTQYF; DNA: TGTGCCAGCAGTTCGACCTATAGGGGTACGCAGTATTTT
V: TRBV18; D: NA; size: NA; J: TRBJ2-7; CDR3: CASSPGGEQYF; DNA: TGTGCCAGCTCACCAGGAGGGGAGCAGTACTTC
V: TRBV13; D: NA; size: NA; J: TRBJ2-3; CDR3: CASSPRLGGDTQYF; DNA: TGTGCCAGCAGCCCTCGACTAGGGGGAGATACGCAGTATTTT
V: TRBV6-5; D: NA; size: NA; J: TRBJ2-1; CDR3: CASSYSDIANEQFF; DNA: TGTGCCAGCAGTTACTCAGACATTGCGAATGAGCAGTTCTTC
V: TRBV7-8; D: NA; size: NA; J: TRBJ1-2; CDR3: CASSLESGGAYGYTF; DNA: TGTGCCAGCAGCTTAGAGTCCGGGGGCGCCTATGGCTACACCTTC
V: TRBV29-1; D: NA; size: NA; J: TRBJ2-3; CDR3: CSVQLRGRVGGTDTQYF; DNA: TGCAGCGTTCAACTACGGGGCAGGGTAGGAGGCACAGATACGCAGTATTTT
V: TRBV19; D: NA; size: NA; J: TRBJ1-5; CDR3: CASSSRRLGAAQPQHF; DNA: TGTGCCAGTAGTAGCCGGCGCTTGGGGGCCGCGCAGCCCCAGCATTTT
V: TRBV13; D: NA; size: NA; J: TRBJ2-3; CDR3: CASSLRTSPTDTQYF; DNA: TGTGCCAGCAGCTTGAGAACGAGCCCCACAGATACGCAGTATTTT
V: TRBV25-1; D: NA; size: NA; J: TRBJ2-3; CDR3: CASSDLLIRDETDTQYF; DNA: TGTGCCAGCAGTGATCTCCTCATCCGGGATGAAACAGATACGCAGTATTTT
V: TRBV28; D: NA; size: NA; J: TRBJ2-7; CDR3: CASTKGRVEQYF; DNA: TGTGCCAGCACCAAGGGGCGAGTCGAGCAGTACTTC
V: TRBV28; D: TRBD1; size: NA; J: TRBJ1-3; CDR3: CASSLGQGAGNTIYF; DNA: TGTGCCAGCAGTTTAGGGCAGGGGGCAGGAAACACCATATATTTT
V: TRBV28; D: NA; size: NA; J: TRBJ1-2; CDR3: CASTPDWQGNYGYTF; DNA: TGTGCCAGCACACCTGACTGGCAGGGTAACTATGGCTACACCTTC
V: TRBV4-1; D: NA; size: NA; J: TRBJ2-7; CDR3: CASSQDLLRSYEQYF; DNA: TGCGCCAGCAGCCAAGATCTTCTCCGGTCCTACGAGCAGTACTTC
V: TRBV19; D: NA; size: NA; J: TRBJ1-1; CDR3: CASTPRSGNTEAFF; DNA: TGTGCCAGTACCCCTCGGTCGGGGAACACTGAAGCTTTCTTT
V: TRBV5-6; D: NA; size: NA; J: TRBJ2-3; CDR3: CASSRGWDTQYF; DNA: TGTGCCAGCAGCCGAGGTTGGGATACGCAGTATTTT
V: TRBV9; D: NA; size: NA; J: TRBJ2-1; CDR3: CASSVGLTYNEQFF; DNA: TGTGCCAGCAGCGTCGGCCTCACCTACAATGAGCAGTTCTTC